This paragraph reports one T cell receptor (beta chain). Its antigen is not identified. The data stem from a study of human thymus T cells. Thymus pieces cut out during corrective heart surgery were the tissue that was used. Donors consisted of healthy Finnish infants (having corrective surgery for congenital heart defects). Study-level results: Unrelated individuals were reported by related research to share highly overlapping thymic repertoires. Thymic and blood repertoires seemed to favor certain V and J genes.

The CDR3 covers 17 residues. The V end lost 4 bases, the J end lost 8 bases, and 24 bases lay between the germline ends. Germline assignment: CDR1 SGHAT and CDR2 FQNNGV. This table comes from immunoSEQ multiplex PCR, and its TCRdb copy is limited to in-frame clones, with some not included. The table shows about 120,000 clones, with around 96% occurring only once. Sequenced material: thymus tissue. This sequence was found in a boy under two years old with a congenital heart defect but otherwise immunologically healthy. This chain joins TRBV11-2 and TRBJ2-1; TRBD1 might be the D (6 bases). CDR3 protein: CASSCPGGSPPGHEQFF. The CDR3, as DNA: TGTGCCAGCAGCTGCCCTGGGGGCAGCCCGCCCGGACATGAGCAGTTCTTC.